This is a list of T cell receptor beta chains from one sample in a study of human T cells and chemical hapten exposure. TCRdb itself ran the RACE reads through MiXCR, one entry per CDR3 protein. In the table there are approximately 90,000 distinct CDR3 sequences, approximately 10% of which are singletons. The specimen was whole blood. The receptors shown here come from a female donor in good health. Some clones in this sample may be carry-over from other donors' samples. CDR3s include the opening cysteine and the closing phenylalanine or tryptophan. Each record gives: clone size, V gene, D gene, J gene, CDR3 DNA, CDR3 protein. The D gene is left open where the match is weak. Some rows mark clone size as missing; the rest say once, few, many or name a class of expanded clone.

many,TRBV4-3,-,TRBJ1-5,TGCGCCAGCAGCCACGCCAATGGACAGCCCCAGCATTTT,CASSHANGQPQHF
few,TRBV28,TRBD2,TRBJ2-7,TGTGCCAGCAGTTCGCTTCTGGGCGGGAGGATCCACGAGCAGTACTTC,CASSSLLGGRIHEQYF
few,TRBV2,TRBD1,TRBJ1-6,TGTGCCAGCTCGGGACAGGGCCAGTCACCCCTCCACTTT,CASSGQGQSPLHF
many,TRBV5-1,-,TRBJ1-4,TGCGCCAGCAGCTTGGAGGACGCTGGAAAACTGTTTTTT,CASSLEDAGKLFF
many,TRBV29-1,TRBD1,TRBJ1-2,TGCAGCGTTGGAGATGCCGGGACAGGGGTTGGCTATGGCTACACCTTC,CSVGDAGTGVGYGYTF
few,TRBV20-1,-,TRBJ2-2,TGCAGTGCTAGCCAGGGACCTCACACCGGGGAGCTGTTTTTT,CSASQGPHTGELFF
many,TRBV6-1,TRBD1,TRBJ1-2,TGTGCCAGCAGTGAGGCGACAGGGAAGTACTATGGCTACACCTTC,CASSEATGKYYGYTF
-,TRBV7-2,-,TRBJ2-3,TGTGTCAGCAGCGCGGTTACAGATACGCAGTATTTT,CVSSAVTDTQYF
many,TRBV7-2,-,TRBJ2-7,TGTGCCAGCAGCTTCCTGGGGAAGTACGAGCAGTACTTC,CASSFLGKYEQYF
-,TRBV28,-,TRBJ1-1,TGTGCCAGCAGCCTAACGACATGGGGGAACACTGAAGCTTTCTTT,CASSLTTWGNTEAFF
many,TRBV7-2,-,TRBJ1-1,TGTGCCAGCAGCTCCCATCCGGGGACTGAAGCTTTCTTT,CASSSHPGTEAFF
-,TRBV20-1,TRBD1,TRBJ2-1,TGCAGTGCAAGGACAGGGTATGAGCAGTTCTTC,CSARTGYEQFF
few,TRBV7-6,-,TRBJ1-1,TGTGCCAGCAGCTTAGGTCAGGGCTCCACTGAAGCTTTCTTT,CASSLGQGSTEAFF
many,TRBV5-1,TRBD1,TRBJ2-3,TGCGCCAGCAGCTTTGGGGGACAGGGTGGAGATACGCAGTATTTT,CASSFGGQGGDTQYF
-,TRBV5-1,-,TRBJ2-5,TGCGCCAGCAGCTTGGAATCTGGCAGGCAAGAGACCCAGTACTTC,CASSLESGRQETQYF
many,TRBV2,-,TRBJ2-3,TGTGCCAGCAGTGAAGACAGGGACACAGATACGCAGTATTTT,CASSEDRDTDTQYF
few,TRBV29-1,-,TRBJ2-7,TGCAGCGTTGAAATTGAGGGGCGGAACGAGCAGTACTTC,CSVEIEGRNEQYF
few,TRBV6-2/TRBV6-3,TRBD1,TRBJ1-1,TGTGCCAGCAGTGAGATAAGGGGGCCGGACACTGAAGCTTTCTTT,CASSEIRGPDTEAFF
-,TRBV18,-,TRBJ2-7,TGTGCTAGCTCACCAATCACAGGGAGCTCCTACGAGCAGTACTTC,CASSPITGSSYEQYF
many,TRBV2,-,TRBJ2-3,TGTGCCAGCAGGATCCGCCCTAGCGCCACAGATACGCAGTATTTT,CASRIRPSATDTQYF
few,TRBV6-5,-,TRBJ1-1,TGTGCCAGCAAAGCCAGGTTGATGAACACTGAAGCTTTCTTT,CASKARLMNTEAFF
-,TRBV6-1,TRBD2,TRBJ2-1,TGTGCCAGCAGTGGAATTAGCGGGAGTGATGAGCAGTTCTTC,CASSGISGSDEQFF
-,TRBV5-1,TRBD1,TRBJ2-7,TGCGCCAGCAGCTACGGGGACAGGAGCTCCTACGAGCAGTACTTC,CASSYGDRSSYEQYF
-,TRBV20-1,TRBD1,TRBJ1-5,TGCAGTGCTATCCGACAGGGGGCAAGCGGCAATCAGCCCCAGCATTTT,CSAIRQGASGNQPQHF
-,TRBV28,-,TRBJ1-3,TGTGCCAGCAGCTCCGGACAGGGAAACACCATATATTTT,CASSSGQGNTIYF
many,TRBV4-2,-,TRBJ2-3,TGTGCCAGCAGCCGGGGGCGGGAGCAAGATACGCAGTATTTT,CASSRGREQDTQYF